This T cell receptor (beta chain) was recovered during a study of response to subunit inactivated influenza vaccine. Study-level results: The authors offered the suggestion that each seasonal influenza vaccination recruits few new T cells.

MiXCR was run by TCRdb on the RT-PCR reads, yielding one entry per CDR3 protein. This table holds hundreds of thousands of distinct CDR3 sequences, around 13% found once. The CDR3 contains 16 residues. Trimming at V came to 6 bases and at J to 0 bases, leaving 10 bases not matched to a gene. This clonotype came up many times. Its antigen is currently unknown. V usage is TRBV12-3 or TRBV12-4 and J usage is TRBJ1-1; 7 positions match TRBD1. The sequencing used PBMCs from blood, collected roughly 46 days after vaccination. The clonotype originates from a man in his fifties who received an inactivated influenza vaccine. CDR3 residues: CASRLDRPSLNTEAFF. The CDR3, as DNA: TGTGCCAGCAGGTTGGACAGGCCTTCGTTGAACACTGAAGCTTTCTTT.